The rows below give T cell receptor beta chains drawn from one sample of a study of shared T cell receptors in the human thymus. Some clones are missing from TCRdb's copy, which holds only in-frame ones; the method was immunoSEQ multiplex PCR. Here the sample spans about 660,000 clones, 85% to 90% being singletons. These sequences were also reported in another study, on human thymus T cells.

Sequenced input: thymocytes. The receptors shown here come from a boy younger than two with a congenital heart defect. The CDR3 runs from the conserved cysteine through the conserved F or W. A D gene is named only where the DNA matches it firmly. Clone size is given for some rows only: seen once, a few or many times, or a class if the clone is expanded.

d_gene: TRBD2
v_gene: TRBV6-1
abundance: -
j_gene: TRBJ2-3
CDR3nt: TGTGCCAGCAGTGGAGGGACTAGCGGGGAGGGAGATACGCAGTATTTT
CDR3aa: CASSGGTSGEGDTQYF

d_gene: TRBD1
v_gene: TRBV6-1
abundance: -
j_gene: TRBJ2-7
CDR3nt: TGTGCCAGCAGTGGCCAGGGGACAGGGTGGCCCTACGAGCAGTACTTC
CDR3aa: CASSGQGTGWPYEQYF

d_gene: TRBD2
v_gene: TRBV5-1
abundance: -
j_gene: TRBJ2-7
CDR3nt: TGCGCCAGCAGTTTTATAGCGGGAGCCACCTACGAGCAGTACTTC
CDR3aa: CASSFIAGATYEQYF

d_gene: -
v_gene: TRBV10-1
abundance: -
j_gene: TRBJ2-7
CDR3nt: TGCGCCAGCAGTTATGGGGGACAAACCTACGAGCAGTACTTC
CDR3aa: CASSYGGQTYEQYF

d_gene: -
v_gene: TRBV7-9
abundance: -
j_gene: TRBJ2-7
CDR3nt: TGTGCCAGCAGCCCACAGGACCTCCCTCCTAGCTACGAGCAGTACTTC
CDR3aa: CASSPQDLPPSYEQYF

d_gene: TRBD1
v_gene: TRBV6-4
abundance: -
j_gene: TRBJ2-3
CDR3nt: TGTGCCAGCAGTGACTCGCCGGGACAGGGCAGGATTACTAGCACAGATACGCAGTATTTT
CDR3aa: CASSDSPGQGRITSTDTQYF

d_gene: -
v_gene: TRBV6-6
abundance: -
j_gene: TRBJ1-2
CDR3nt: TGTGCCAGCAGTTCGGGGGTCGGGGCACCCCGGGGGGGCTACACCTTC
CDR3aa: CASSSGVGAPRGGYTF

d_gene: -
v_gene: TRBV9
abundance: -
j_gene: TRBJ2-6
CDR3nt: TGTGCCAGCAGCGCCTATCTCATAGGGGCCTCCCCGTCTGGGGCCAACGTCCTGACTTTC
CDR3aa: CASSAYLIGASPSGANVLTF

d_gene: TRBD2
v_gene: TRBV10-2
abundance: -
j_gene: TRBJ2-3
CDR3nt: TGCGCCAGCAGGGGAGCGGGGCTCACAGATACGCAGTATTTT
CDR3aa: CASRGAGLTDTQYF

d_gene: -
v_gene: TRBV11-2
abundance: -
j_gene: TRBJ2-7
CDR3nt: TGTGCCAGCAGCTTAGACCCCCCGGGACACCACACCTACGAGCAGTACTTC
CDR3aa: CASSLDPPGHHTYEQYF

d_gene: -
v_gene: TRBV6-5
abundance: few
j_gene: TRBJ2-7
CDR3nt: TGTGCCACCGGCGCCGAGGACGAGCAGTACTTC
CDR3aa: CATGAEDEQYF

d_gene: TRBD2
v_gene: TRBV12-5
abundance: few
j_gene: TRBJ2-5
CDR3nt: TGTGCTAGTGGTTTACGACTCGGACTAGCGGCCTTCCAAGAGACCCAGTACTTC
CDR3aa: CASGLRLGLAAFQETQYF

d_gene: -
v_gene: TRBV29-1
abundance: few
j_gene: TRBJ2-5
CDR3nt: TGCAGCGCCACTCAGACGGGAGCGCAAGAGACCCAGTACTTC
CDR3aa: CSATQTGAQETQYF

d_gene: -
v_gene: TRBV5-1
abundance: -
j_gene: TRBJ2-2
CDR3nt: TGCGCCAGCAGCTTGGAGTGGGGGCGAAACACCGGGGAGCTGTTTTTT
CDR3aa: CASSLEWGRNTGELFF

d_gene: -
v_gene: TRBV14
abundance: -
j_gene: TRBJ2-3
CDR3nt: TGTGCCAGCAGCCAATGGTGGGACAAGACGCAGTATTTT
CDR3aa: CASSQWWDKTQYF

d_gene: -
v_gene: TRBV10-1
abundance: -
j_gene: TRBJ2-7
CDR3nt: TGCGCCAGCAGTGAGCAGGGTAGCCCCCAATACGAGCAGTACTTC
CDR3aa: CASSEQGSPQYEQYF

d_gene: -
v_gene: TRBV11-3
abundance: once
j_gene: TRBJ2-7
CDR3nt: TGTGCCAGCAGCTTAGAAGATCGGTTATCCTACGAGCAGTACTTC
CDR3aa: CASSLEDRLSYEQYF

d_gene: TRBD2
v_gene: TRBV5-1
abundance: -
j_gene: TRBJ2-5
CDR3nt: TGCGCCAGCAGCTCTAGCGGGAGAGAGACCCAGTACTTC
CDR3aa: CASSSSGRETQYF

d_gene: TRBD2
v_gene: TRBV30
abundance: -
j_gene: TRBJ2-1
CDR3nt: TGTGCCTGGAGTGTCCTTTTTACAGCGGGAGGTTACAATGAGCAGTTCTTC
CDR3aa: CAWSVLFTAGGYNEQFF

d_gene: TRBD2
v_gene: TRBV4-2
abundance: -
j_gene: TRBJ2-3
CDR3nt: TGTGCCAGCAGCCGGCGGGAGCGGGAGGGCGGAGATACGCAGTATTTT
CDR3aa: CASSRREREGGDTQYF

d_gene: -
v_gene: TRBV28
abundance: -
j_gene: TRBJ1-2
CDR3nt: TGTGCCAGCAGTTTCAGGGATCGGCACTATGGCTACACCTTC
CDR3aa: CASSFRDRHYGYTF

d_gene: TRBD2
v_gene: TRBV6-1
abundance: few
j_gene: TRBJ2-5
CDR3nt: TGTGCCAGCAGTGACCGGACTAGCGGGGGAAAAGAGACCCAGTACTTC
CDR3aa: CASSDRTSGGKETQYF

d_gene: TRBD1
v_gene: TRBV4-3
abundance: few
j_gene: TRBJ1-4
CDR3nt: TGCGCCAGCAGCCAAGATCTAAGGGGGCGCGGGACTAATGAAAAACTGTTTTTT
CDR3aa: CASSQDLRGRGTNEKLFF

d_gene: -
v_gene: TRBV5-4
abundance: -
j_gene: TRBJ2-5
CDR3nt: TGTGCCAGCAGCCTGTACCTGCGAGGCCAAAGCGAGGGAGAGCAGTACTTC
CDR3aa: CASSLYLRGQSEGEQYF

d_gene: -
v_gene: TRBV5-1
abundance: -
j_gene: TRBJ2-7
CDR3nt: TGCGCCAGCAGCTTAGCGGAGGACTACGAGCAGTACTTC
CDR3aa: CASSLAEDYEQYF

d_gene: TRBD1
v_gene: TRBV5-6
abundance: once
j_gene: TRBJ1-4
CDR3nt: TGTGCCAGCAGCCCCAGGGGGCAGGCTAATGAAAAACTGTTTTTT
CDR3aa: CASSPRGQANEKLFF

d_gene: TRBD1
v_gene: TRBV7-2
abundance: -
j_gene: TRBJ1-2
CDR3nt: TGTGCCAGCAGCTTCCTATGGGCAGGGGGCTATGGCTACACCTTC
CDR3aa: CASSFLWAGGYGYTF

d_gene: TRBD1
v_gene: TRBV7-6
abundance: -
j_gene: TRBJ2-7
CDR3nt: TGTGCCAGCAGCTTAGGGGGACAGATCCGAGAAGGGCAGTACTTC
CDR3aa: CASSLGGQIREGQYF

d_gene: TRBD2
v_gene: TRBV10-1
abundance: -
j_gene: TRBJ2-1
CDR3nt: TGCGCCAGCAGTGAGTCAGAACTAGCGGACTACAATGAGCAGTTCTTC
CDR3aa: CASSESELADYNEQFF

d_gene: TRBD1
v_gene: TRBV5-1
abundance: few
j_gene: TRBJ1-4
CDR3nt: TGCGCCAGCAGTTTCCGGGACAGGGTAACACCTAATGAAAAACTGTTTTTT
CDR3aa: CASSFRDRVTPNEKLFF

d_gene: TRBD1
v_gene: TRBV7-8
abundance: -
j_gene: TRBJ2-2
CDR3nt: TGTGCCAGCAGCTCGCCACCAAGGACAGGGGGTGGTCGCGGGGAGCTGTTTTTT
CDR3aa: CASSSPPRTGGGRGELFF

d_gene: TRBD2
v_gene: TRBV29-1
abundance: -
j_gene: TRBJ2-1
CDR3nt: TGCAGCGTTGAATGTGCGGGAGGGCCCTCCTACAATGAGCAGTTCTTC
CDR3aa: CSVECAGGPSYNEQFF

d_gene: -
v_gene: TRBV5-6
abundance: -
j_gene: TRBJ2-7
CDR3nt: TGTGCCAGCAGCGGCGCCCGGGACTCCATCGGCGAGCAGTACTTC
CDR3aa: CASSGARDSIGEQYF

d_gene: TRBD2
v_gene: TRBV5-6
abundance: -
j_gene: TRBJ2-1
CDR3nt: TGTGCCAGCAGCTTGGCGACTAGCGGGAGAGCTCTCTCCTACAATGAGCAGTTCTTC
CDR3aa: CASSLATSGRALSYNEQFF

d_gene: -
v_gene: TRBV6-5
abundance: -
j_gene: TRBJ1-2
CDR3nt: TGTGCCGGCAGCCCGGACATTTCCTATGGCTACACCTTC
CDR3aa: CAGSPDISYGYTF

d_gene: -
v_gene: TRBV19
abundance: -
j_gene: TRBJ2-7
CDR3nt: TGTGCCAGTAGTATAGCTTGGCAGTCCTACGAGCAGTACTTC
CDR3aa: CASSIAWQSYEQYF

d_gene: -
v_gene: TRBV28
abundance: -
j_gene: TRBJ2-2
CDR3nt: TGTGCCAGCATTCCTTCCAGGGTAATGGGCACCGGGGAGCTGTTTTTT
CDR3aa: CASIPSRVMGTGELFF

d_gene: TRBD1
v_gene: TRBV5-1
abundance: -
j_gene: TRBJ2-5
CDR3nt: TGCGCCAGCAGCCCCTACGACAGGGGTCTAAAGGAGACCCAGTACTTC
CDR3aa: CASSPYDRGLKETQYF

d_gene: -
v_gene: TRBV29-1
abundance: -
j_gene: TRBJ2-3
CDR3nt: TGCAGCGTTGAATCCAGGGTTGTAGGTACGCAGTATTTT
CDR3aa: CSVESRVVGTQYF

d_gene: TRBD2
v_gene: TRBV30
abundance: -
j_gene: TRBJ2-1
CDR3nt: TGTGCCTGGAGGACTAGCGGGAAATACAATGAGCAGTTCTTC
CDR3aa: CAWRTSGKYNEQFF

d_gene: TRBD2
v_gene: TRBV4-3
abundance: -
j_gene: TRBJ2-7
CDR3nt: TGCGCCAGCAGCCAAGGGCGGGGGAGCGAGCAGTACTTC
CDR3aa: CASSQGRGSEQYF

d_gene: -
v_gene: TRBV19
abundance: -
j_gene: TRBJ2-2
CDR3nt: TGTGCCAGTATATACAGAGGGGGTCCCGGGGAGCTGTTTTTT
CDR3aa: CASIYRGGPGELFF

d_gene: TRBD1
v_gene: TRBV28
abundance: -
j_gene: TRBJ2-3
CDR3nt: TGTGCCAGCAGTTTTCCGCAATCCGGGACAGGGGTCACAGATACGCAGTATTTT
CDR3aa: CASSFPQSGTGVTDTQYF